This T cell receptor (beta chain) was recorded in a study of blood T cell repertoires in COVID-19. Per germline, CDR1 SGHRS and CDR2 YFSETQ. The V and J ends lost 4 bases and 5 bases, in that order; junction bases with no gene match: 3. The CDR3 length is 13 residues. The repertoire was sequenced with immunoSEQ multiplex PCR; TCRdb's copy has only in-frame clones and lacks some. The repertoire holds about 240,000 clones, with roughly 86% as singletons. Sample: PBMCs or T cells enriched from blood (not recorded which). The receptor's source is a woman aged 35 to 49 with acute COVID-19. The chain uses TRBV5-1 and TRBJ2-5; 9 nucleotides agree with TRBD2. CDR3 coding DNA: TGCGCCAGCAGCCCTGCGGGAGGGGAGACCCAGTACTTC. Protein: CASSPAGGETQYF.